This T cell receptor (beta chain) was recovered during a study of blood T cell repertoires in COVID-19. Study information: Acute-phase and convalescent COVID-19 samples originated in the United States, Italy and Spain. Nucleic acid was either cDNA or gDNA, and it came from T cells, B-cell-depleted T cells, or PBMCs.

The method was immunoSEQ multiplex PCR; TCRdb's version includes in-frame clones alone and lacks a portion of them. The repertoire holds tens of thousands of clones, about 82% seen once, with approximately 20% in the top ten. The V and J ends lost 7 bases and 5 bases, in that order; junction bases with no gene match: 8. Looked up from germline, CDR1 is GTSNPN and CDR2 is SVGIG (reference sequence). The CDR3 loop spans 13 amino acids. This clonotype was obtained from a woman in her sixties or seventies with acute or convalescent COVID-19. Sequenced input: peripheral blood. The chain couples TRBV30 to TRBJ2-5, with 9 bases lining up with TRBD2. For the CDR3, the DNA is TGTGCCTCCCGAGCGGGGGGTCGGGAGACCCAGTACTTC. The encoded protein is CASRAGGRETQYF.